The 13 T cell receptor beta chains given below trace back to one sample, sequenced in a study of read filtering for tumor transcriptome and immune sequencing. From approximately 400 ng of RNA, a library with molecular barcoded alpha/delta and beta/gamma adaptors was made. TCRdb reanalysed the reads using MiXCR and keeps one entry per CDR3 protein. The table records around 50,000 distinct CDR3 sequences, about 20% of them present only once. The sequenced sample was a population of CD138-negative cells sorted from bone marrow. The receptors were gathered from a donor at least 40 years old with multiple myeloma.

In its sample, this clonotype was seen a few times. The chain recombines TRBV24-1 with TRBJ2-2; D gene unclear. CDR3 length: 14 residues. With 9 bases removed from V and 3 bases from J, the gap between germline ends came to 13 bases. CDR1 is KGHDR, CDR2 SFDVKD, per germline. The CDR3 nucleotides are TGTGCCACCGCTGTCCCGCAAGACACCGGGGAGCTGTTTTTT. It translates to CATAVPQDTGELFF.

This sequence joins TRBV4-2 and TRBJ2-3; 13 bases map to TRBD2. Germline V gene data show CDR1 as LGHNA and CDR2 as YNFKEQ. Trimming cost V 0 bases and J 2 bases; bases outside gene matches: 5. CDR3 length: 18 residues. In DNA, the CDR3 is TGTGCCAGCAGCCAAGAGACTAGCGGGGGGCGCCTCACAGATACGCAGTATTTT. Its protein product is CASSQETSGGRLTDTQYF.

This clonotype came up many times. The chain recombines TRBV7-2 with TRBJ2-2, with 7 bases lining up with TRBD2. Germline V CDR1 and CDR2: SGHTA, FQGNSA. The length of the CDR3 is 16 residues. V was pared by 6 bases and J by 6 bases, with 13 bases of the junction left unmatched. CDR3 coding DNA: TGTGCCAGCAGAGGACCCGGCGGGGGAATCCCCGGGGAGCTGTTTTTT. This codes for CASRGPGGGIPGELFF.

The J gene is TRBJ1-3, the V gene TRBV2; tentative D call: TRBD1 (5 bases). Between the trimmed V and J ends, which lost 7 bases and 0 bases, there was a span of 7 bases. This CDR3 is 13 amino acids long. From germline, CDR1 is SNHLY and CDR2 FYNNEI. The DNA of the CDR3 is TGTGCCAGCACAGACAGCTCTGGAAACACCATATATTTT. Residues: CASTDSSGNTIYF.

This clonotype was observed at least ten times. The rearrangement links TRBV12-5 to TRBJ2-3; no firm D call. CDR1 and CDR2 (germline): LGHNT, FRNRAP. The CDR3 has 11 amino acids. V was pared by 6 bases and J by 3 bases, with 4 bases between. CDR3 in DNA: TGTGCTAGTGGATTTACAGATACGCAGTATTTT. This sequence encodes CASGFTDTQYF.

This clonotype was recorded many times. The chain employs TRBV13 and TRBJ2-3, with TRBD2 identical over 10 bases. From germline, CDR1 is PRHDT and CDR2 FYEKMQ (reference sequence). V shed 3 bases and J 9 bases; nucleotides not matched to a gene: 9. The CDR3 runs 15 residues. CDR3 sequence reads: CASSLAGLAVATQYF. The CDR3 DNA is TGTGCCAGCAGCTTGGCAGGACTAGCGGTGGCGACGCAGTATTTT.

This clonotype has at least ten counts. The chain has TRBV29-1 and TRBJ1-2; D unclear. The CDR3 runs to 9 residues. Trimming took 4 bases from V and 5 from J, leaving 2 bases between them. Germline V gives CDR1 SQVTM, CDR2 ANQGSEA. The CDR3 sequence is CSVAYGYTF. The CDR3 DNA is TGCAGCGTTGCATATGGCTACACCTTC. Supplemented by reference TRBV29-1 and TRBJ1-2, the full variable domain reads SAVISQKPSRDICQRGTSLTIQCQVDSQVTMMFWYRQQPGQSLTLIATANQGSEATYESGFVIDKFPISRPNLTFSTLTVSNMSPEDSSIYLCSVAYGYTFGSGTRLTVV.

This clonotype occurred many times. The chain links TRBV27 to TRBJ2-7; possible D gene TRBD2, 6 bases. The germline V and J ends were trimmed by 2 bases and 2 bases, with 13 bases remaining between them. The germline CDR1 and CDR2 sequences are MNHEY and SMNVEV (reference sequence). The CDR3 spans 15 residues. The CDR3 region is CASSLVPGLTYEQYF. The DNA for the CDR3 is TGTGCCAGCAGTTTAGTACCGGGACTGACCTACGAGCAGTACTTC.

The rearrangement links TRBV7-9 to TRBJ2-1, with TRBD1 identical over 7 bases. The CDR3 is 15 residues long. The trim removed 5 bases at V and 5 bases at J, leaving 9 bases unmatched. CDR1 SEHNR and CDR2 FQNEAQ come from the germline V gene (reference sequence). CDR3 bases: TGTGCCAGCAGCCTAGAGGGGGCACAGGACAATGAGCAGTTCTTC. It specifies CASSLEGAQDNEQFF.

Details on this clonotype: This may arise from a read error, as a much more abundant clone is one base away. The chain employs TRBV28 and TRBJ1-1; D ambiguous. V dropped 2 bases and J dropped 10 bases, with 26 bases sitting between them. The CDR3 loop spans 17 amino acids. Germline loops: CDR1 MDHEN, CDR2 SYDVKM. Here the CDR3 reads CASSLDVRAGMGRGAFF. The DNA of the CDR3 is TGTGCCAGCAGTTTAGATGTGCGGGCGGGGATGGGTCGGGGAGCTTTCTTT. The variable domain in full, completed from reference TRBV28 and TRBJ1-1, reads DVKVTQSSRYLVKRTGEKVFLECVQDMDHENMFWYRQDPGLGLRLIYFSYDVKMKEKGDIPEGYSVSREKKERFSLILESASTNQTSMYLCASSLDVRAGMGRGAFFGQGTRLTVV.

CDR3 protein: CAITGDDNTEAFF. The CDR3 bases are TGTGCCATCACTGGTGACGATAACACTGAAGCTTTCTTT. The gene calls are TRBV10-3 and TRBJ1-1; D not certain. The CDR3 consists of 13 residues. V was trimmed by 7 bases and J by 2 bases, leaving 11 bases between them. In germline, CDR1 is ENHRY, CDR2 SYGVKD.

The sample holds many counts of this clonotype. This chain connects TRBV29-1 to TRBJ1-1, with D hard to call. With 2 bases removed from V and 1 base from J, the gap between germline ends came to 5 bases. The germline V gene has CDR1 SQVTM and CDR2 ANQGSEA. The CDR3 consists of 12 residues. CDR3 loop: CSVEWTNTEAFF. Here the CDR3 DNA reads TGCAGCGTTGAATGGACGAACACTGAAGCTTTCTTT.

This clonotype was counted many times. The rearrangement links TRBV27 to TRBJ1-1; D not certain. CDR1 is MNHEY and CDR2 is SMNVEV in the germline V gene (reference sequence). The CDR3 totals 13 residues. Trimming removed 6 bases at V and 1 base at J, with 9 bases between. As DNA, the CDR3 is TGTGCCAGCAGGACGGGCGCGAACACTGAAGCTTTCTTT. Translated: CASRTGANTEAFF.